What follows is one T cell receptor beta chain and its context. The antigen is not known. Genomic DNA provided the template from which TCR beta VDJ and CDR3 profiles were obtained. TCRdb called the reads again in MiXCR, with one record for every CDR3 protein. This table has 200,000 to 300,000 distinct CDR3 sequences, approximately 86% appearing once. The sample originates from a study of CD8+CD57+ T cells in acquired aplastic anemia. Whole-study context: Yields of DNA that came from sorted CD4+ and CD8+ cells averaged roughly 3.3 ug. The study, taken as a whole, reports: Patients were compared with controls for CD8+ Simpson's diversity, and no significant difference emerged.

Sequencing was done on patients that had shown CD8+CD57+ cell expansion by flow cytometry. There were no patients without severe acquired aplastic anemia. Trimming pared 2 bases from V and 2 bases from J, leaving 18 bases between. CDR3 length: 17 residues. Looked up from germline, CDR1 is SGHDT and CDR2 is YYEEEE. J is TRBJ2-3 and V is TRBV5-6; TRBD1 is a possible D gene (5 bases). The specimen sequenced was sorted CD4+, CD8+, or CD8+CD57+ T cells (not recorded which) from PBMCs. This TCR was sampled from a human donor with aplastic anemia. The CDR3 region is CASSFHQQVATTDTQYF. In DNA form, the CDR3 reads TGTGCCAGCAGCTTCCACCAACAGGTAGCTACCACAGATACGCAGTATTTT.